This T cell receptor (beta chain) is from a study of T cell responses to AZD1222 COVID-19 vaccine. Libraries were prepared by immunoSEQ multiplex PCR; TCRdb keeps only in-frame clonotypes and omits some of them. Of 85,000 to 90,000 clones detected, around nine tenths appear once; the ten largest clones hold 5.2%. V was shortened by 5 bases and J by 10 bases, with 15 bases between the two germline ends. The CDR3 totals 14 residues. In germline, CDR1 is LNHDA, CDR2 SQIVND (reference sequence). This chain joins TRBV19 and TRBJ1-6; D call uncertain. The source was peripheral blood, collected on day 0 of MenACWY control vaccination. The sequence was collected from an adult in good health. The CDR3 reads CASSGRASLSPLHF. CDR3 sequence (DNA): TGTGCCAGTAGTGGCCGGGCCAGTCTCTCACCCCTCCACTTT.